This T cell receptor beta chain was identified in a study of cytomegalovirus exposure and HLA in healthy donors. Study results and caveats: Published work reported that the classifier diagnosed cytomegalovirus status with high specificity and sensitivity. Most TCRs appeared rarely, but some public TCRs recurred in many donors. Excluded were some V segments that proved indistinguishable, including TRBV6-2 and TRBV6-3. In a later analysis, around 18,000 TCR beta sequences were associated with HLA alleles at 0.05 false discovery rate.

V was cut by 5 bases and J by 5 bases, with 9 bases left in between. The CDR3 is 12 residues long. Germline-derived CDR1 and CDR2 are MNHEY and SVGAGI. PCR used 60 Vbeta primers and 13 Jbeta primers. TCRdb keeps only in-frame clones here, not all; method: immunoSEQ multiplex PCR. The repertoire holds a few hundred thousand clones, with over 60% as singletons. Comments on this clone: Its target is not known.

Specimen: PBMCs. This chain connects TRBV6-5 to TRBJ1-1; D ambiguous. This sequence originates from a man between 18 and 29 years old in good health and CMV-seronegative. CDR3 coding DNA: TGTGCCAGCAGTGGCAGGCCAACTGAAGCTTTCTTT. Amino acid sequence: CASSGRPTEAFF.